Following are 31 T cell receptor beta chains from one sample sequenced in a study of T-cell memory formation after mild COVID-19. TCRdb recomputed calls from the 5' RACE reads with MiXCR, one row per CDR3 protein. Of approximately 480,000 distinct CDR3 sequences in the sample, 15% to 20% were seen once. Sequencing used PBMCs or a T cell subset sorted from them (not recorded which). All receptors derive from an adult woman who had mild COVID-19 (a few samples of this study predate the infection). Cell type and time point are not known.

The rearrangement uses TRBV5-4 and TRBJ2-3, with TRBD2 as a possible D gene (6 bases). The ends were cut back, 1 base at V and 0 bases at J, with 15 bases in the middle. The CDR3 is 17 residues long. The germline V gene has CDR1 SGHNT and CDR2 YYREEE (reference sequence). The CDR3 nucleotides are TGTGCCAGCAGCTTGTTCGGAGTAGGGACTAGCACAGATACGCAGTATTTT. This codes for CASSLFGVGTSTDTQYF.

This clonotype was seen a few times. V usage is TRBV10-2 and J usage is TRBJ2-2; TRBD1 agrees at 9 bases. V lost 5 bases, J lost 4 bases, and 5 bases stayed unmatched. The CDR3 runs 15 residues. Germline CDR1 WSHSY, CDR2 SAAADI. Here the CDR3 reads CASSPGTGPTGELFF. The DNA of the CDR3 is TGCGCCAGCAGTCCAGGGACAGGGCCCACCGGGGAGCTGTTTTTT.

This sequence joins TRBV29-1 and TRBJ2-1, with 13 bases identical to TRBD2. Trimming removed 6 bases from V and 7 bases from J; junction bases left unmatched: 3. Germline values: CDR1 SQVTM, CDR2 ANQGSEA. CDR3 size: 13 residues. The CDR3 DNA follows: TGCAGCGTCAGACTAGCGGGAGGTAATGAGCAGTTCTTC. Its protein product is CSVRLAGGNEQFF.

The V gene is TRBV10-3, the J gene TRBJ2-3, with D possibly matching TRBD2 (5 bases). CDR1 ENHRY and CDR2 SYGVKD come from the germline V gene. V was trimmed by 11 bases and J by 5 bases, leaving 14 bases between them. The length of the CDR3 is 12 residues. CDR3 loop: CAAREGGDTQYF. As DNA, the CDR3 is TGTGCCGCACGAGAGGGTGGAGATACGCAGTATTTT.

This clonotype was seen a handful of times. The chain links TRBV4-2 to TRBJ1-1; D may be TRBD1 (5 bases). The length of the CDR3 is 19 residues. Germline loops: CDR1 LGHNA, CDR2 YNFKEQ. The ends were cut back, 0 bases at V and 0 bases at J, with 20 bases in the middle. The CDR3 protein is CASSQDWGEAWTMNTEAFF. CDR3 in DNA: TGTGCCAGCAGCCAAGATTGGGGGGAGGCGTGGACGATGAACACTGAAGCTTTCTTT.

The chain carries TRBV2 and TRBJ1-6; 8 nucleotides agree with TRBD1. The CDR3 runs to 14 residues. Germline CDR1 SNHLY, CDR2 FYNNEI. The V gene end was trimmed by 5 bases and the J gene end by 11 bases; junction bases not matched to a gene: 8. In DNA form, the CDR3 reads TGTGCCAGCAGTCCTGACAGGGGTTGGGCACCCCTCCACTTT. Protein sequence: CASSPDRGWAPLHF.

This clonotype was seen more than once but under ten times. The V gene is TRBV5-1, the J gene TRBJ1-1; possibly TRBD1 for D (6 bases). V lost 0 bases and J 3 bases, leaving 12 bases between the germline ends. The CDR3 runs to 15 residues. Germline V gene sequence: CDR1 SGHRS, CDR2 YFSETQ. CDR3 nucleotides: TGCGCCAGCAGCTTGGAGTCAGGGGTGTACACTGAAGCTTTCTTT. Translation: CASSLESGVYTEAFF.

The chain couples TRBV13 to TRBJ2-7; D is unclear. The CDR3 has 12 residues. Trimming removed 5 bases from V and 7 bases from J, with 12 bases in between. Looked up from germline, CDR1 is PRHDT and CDR2 is FYEKMQ (reference sequence). The CDR3 sequence is CASSTPWGEQYF. The CDR3 coding sequence is TGTGCCAGCAGCACTCCCTGGGGTGAGCAGTACTTC.

This clonotype was found a few times. As DNA, the CDR3 is TGCAGCGTTGATGGACTAGCGGAAAGCTCCTACAATGAGCAGTTCTTC. This gives the protein CSVDGLAESSYNEQFF. This chain links TRBV29-1 with TRBJ2-1; 10 bases agree with TRBD2. CDR3 length: 16 amino acids. Germline values: CDR1 SQVTM, CDR2 ANQGSEA. V lost 3 bases and J lost 0; bases outside the gene matches: 5.

The rearrangement links TRBV6-2 or TRBV6-3 to TRBJ2-7; 9 bases are shared with TRBD1. The J segment lost 7 bases and the V segment lost 9 bases, leaving 7 bases of the junction unmatched. CDR3 size: 12 residues. Germline values: CDR1 MNHEY, CDR2 SVGEGT. CDR3 protein: CASRTGDSEQYF. CDR3 DNA: TGTGCCAGTCGGACAGGGGATAGTGAGCAGTACTTC.

This clonotype was seen more than once but under ten times. The J gene is TRBJ1-4, the V gene TRBV5-1; no clear D gene. This CDR3 is 15 amino acids long. V lost 0 bases and J lost 0, with 6 bases in between. CDR1 and CDR2 (germline): SGHRS, YFSETQ. For the CDR3, the DNA is TGCGCCAGCAGCTTGGTTGCAGCAACTAATGAAAAACTGTTTTTT. The encoded protein is CASSLVAATNEKLFF.

The sample holds many counts of this clonotype. The chain employs TRBV7-8 and TRBJ2-3; D is ambiguous. Trimming stripped 5 bases from V and 1 base from J, with 10 bases between. This CDR3 comprises 14 residues. The germline V gene encodes CDR1 SGHVS and CDR2 FQNEAQ. CDR3 DNA: TGTGCCAGCAGCCCCACCCGGGGCACAGATACGCAGTATTTT. It is translated as CASSPTRGTDTQYF.

This clonotype was seen a few times. The V and J genes are TRBV5-4 and TRBJ1-6; D is ambiguous. The CDR3 consists of 13 residues. The germline V gene has CDR1 SGHNT and CDR2 YYREEE (reference sequence). Between the trimmed V and J ends, which lost 3 bases and 15 bases, there was a span of 16 bases. For the CDR3, the DNA is TGTGCCAGCAGCTCGTACCAGGCGGGAATCCTCCACTTT. Its translation is CASSSYQAGILHF.

This clonotype has a handful of counts. V usage is TRBV7-8 and J usage is TRBJ2-1; D gene unclear. Deletions cut 0 bases from V and 7 bases from J, with 13 bases between. Germline values: CDR1 SGHVS, CDR2 FQNEAQ. This CDR3 has 15 amino acids. The CDR3 nucleotides read TGTGCCAGCAGCTTAGCGGGCGGATTCAAAAATGAGCAGTTCTTC. Translating gives CASSLAGGFKNEQFF.

The rearrangement joins TRBV10-3 to TRBJ2-7; D perhaps matches TRBD1 (5 bases). Trimming stripped 6 bases from V and 7 bases from J, with 10 bases between. CDR1 and CDR2 from the germline V gene are ENHRY and SYGVKD. The CDR3 spans 11 residues. CDR3 sequence reads: CAISQGEEQYF. The DNA of the CDR3 is TGTGCCATCAGCCAGGGTGAAGAGCAGTACTTC.

This clonotype showed up many times. The V call is TRBV6-5, the J call TRBJ2-3; 7 bases are a match to TRBD2. The V gene's germline CDR1 is MNHEY and CDR2 SVGAGI. The CDR3 loop spans 16 amino acids. The V gene end was trimmed by 6 bases and the J gene end by 4 bases; junction bases not matched to a gene: 13. The DNA of the CDR3 is TGTGCCAGCAGAACACGACTAGCTGGGTTTGCAGATACGCAGTATTTT. Residues: CASRTRLAGFADTQYF.

The chain links TRBV20-1 to TRBJ2-1, with D possibly TRBD2 on 6 matching bases. CDR1 and CDR2 (germline): DFQATT, SNEGSKA (reference sequence). V was trimmed by 3 bases and J by 4 bases, leaving 16 bases between them. The CDR3 loop spans 15 amino acids. CDR3 in amino acids: CSARTRGWAYNEQFF. The CDR3 DNA reads as TGCAGTGCTAGGACCCGGGGGTGGGCTTACAATGAGCAGTTCTTC.

This clonotype was recorded a few times. The chain links TRBV29-1 to TRBJ2-1, with 11 bases fitting TRBD2. Trimming took 7 bases from V and 12 from J; bases not matched to a gene: 8. This CDR3 spans 12 amino acids. Germline V gene data show CDR1 as SQVTM and CDR2 as ANQGSEA. CDR3 DNA: TGCAGCGCCGCCCCTAGCGGGGGGCTGCAGTTCTTC. It translates to CSAAPSGGLQFF.

This clonotype occurred a few times. This chain joins TRBV9 and TRBJ2-3; TRBD2 agrees at 11 bases. The ends lost 5 bases at V and 4 bases at J; junction bases unmatched: 6. Per germline, CDR1 SGDLS and CDR2 YYNGEE. This CDR3 spans 15 amino acids. In nucleotides, the CDR3 is TGTGCCAGCAGTCCTACTAGCGGGAGCCCAGATACGCAGTATTTT. Amino acid sequence: CASSPTSGSPDTQYF.

CDR3 sequence (DNA): TGTGCCTGGAGTTTCGGACAGGGGAATCAGCCCCAGCATTTT. Translating it yields CAWSFGQGNQPQHF. The chain recombines TRBV30 with TRBJ1-5; the match to TRBD1 covers 9 bases. Germline CDR1 GTSNPN, CDR2 SVGIG (reference sequence). After removal of 2 bases from V and 4 bases from J, the junction contained 3 bases not matched to a gene. The CDR3 is 14 residues long.

This clonotype was seen a handful of times. This sequence joins TRBV4-2 and TRBJ2-1, with D possibly TRBD1 on 6 matching bases. Per the germline V gene, CDR1 is LGHNA and CDR2 is YNFKEQ. The CDR3 extends over 16 amino acids. The V end lost 5 bases, the J end lost 1 base, and 15 bases lay between the germline ends. CDR3 in amino acids: CASSYGDIDSYNEQFF. For the CDR3, the DNA is TGTGCCAGCAGCTATGGGGACATTGATTCCTACAATGAGCAGTTCTTC.

This clonotype appeared a few times. The rearrangement joins TRBV20-1 to TRBJ1-5; 7 bases match TRBD1. CDR1 and CDR2 from the germline V gene are DFQATT and SNEGSKA (reference sequence). The CDR3 totals 18 residues. V lost 5 bases to trimming and J lost 0 bases; unmatched junction nucleotides: 16. As DNA, the CDR3 is TGCAGTGCTCTGGGGCGGAGGCAGGGGGGATATAGCAATCAGCCCCAGCATTTT. Its translation: CSALGRRQGGYSNQPQHF.

V gene TRBV5-1 combines with J gene TRBJ2-3; 10 bases agree with TRBD2. CDR1 and CDR2 (germline): SGHRS, YFSETQ. The J segment lost 2 bases and the V segment lost 0 bases, leaving 6 bases of the junction unmatched. This CDR3 has 17 residues. CDR3 residues: CASSLERSGGPTDTQYF. As DNA, the CDR3 is TGCGCCAGCAGCTTGGAGCGTAGCGGGGGGCCCACAGATACGCAGTATTTT.

The gene calls are TRBV18 and TRBJ2-2; TRBD2 is a possible D gene (5 bases). Trimming shortened V by 6 bases and J by 5 bases, and 13 bases separated the two germline ends. In germline, CDR1 is KGHSH, CDR2 LQKENI. The CDR3 covers 14 residues. Here the CDR3 DNA reads TGTGCCAGCTCTACGTCCGGGGTGACCGGGGAGCTGTTTTTT. Protein product: CASSTSGVTGELFF. The complete variable domain, with remaining parts taken from reference TRBV18 and TRBJ2-2, reads NAGVMQNPRHLVRRRGQEARLRCSPMKGHSHVYWYRQLPEEGLKFMVYLQKENIIDESGMPKERFSAEFPKEGPSILRIQQVVRGDSAAYFCASSTSGVTGELFFGEGSRLTVL.

In this sample, this clonotype turned up a few times. The V gene is TRBV20-1, the J gene TRBJ2-7; unclear D gene. CDR1 is DFQATT and CDR2 is SNEGSKA in the germline V gene (reference sequence). This CDR3 region has 13 residues. Trimming shortened V by 2 bases and J by 2 bases, and 10 bases separated the two germline ends. CDR3 amino acids: CSARLGRTYEQYF. CDR3 coding DNA: TGCAGTGCTAGATTAGGCAGAACCTACGAGCAGTACTTC.

This chain joins TRBV10-3 and TRBJ1-5; a possible D gene is TRBD1 (5 bases). Germline CDR1 is ENHRY and CDR2 is SYGVKD. V was trimmed by 0 bases and J by 5 bases, leaving 11 bases between them. The CDR3 runs 15 residues. CDR3 protein: CAISESGRGDQPQHF. In DNA form, the CDR3 reads TGTGCCATCAGTGAGTCAGGGAGGGGAGATCAGCCCCAGCATTTT.

This clonotype appeared many times. J is TRBJ1-1 and V is TRBV20-1; no clear D gene. Per the germline V gene, CDR1 is DFQATT and CDR2 is SNEGSKA (reference sequence). This CDR3 region has 10 residues. Trimming cost V 3 bases and J 7 bases, with 6 bases left between them. The CDR3 is CSASRNEAFF. The CDR3 nucleotides read TGCAGTGCTAGTCGGAATGAAGCTTTCTTT.

This clonotype was detected a few times. This chain links TRBV6-2 or TRBV6-3 with TRBJ1-1, with 7 nucleotides matching TRBD1. With V trimmed by 5 bases and J by 7 bases, 4 bases remained unmatched. Germline V gene sequence: CDR1 MNHEY, CDR2 SVGEGT. The CDR3 extends over 12 amino acids. The CDR3 loop reads CASSPGQIEAFF. CDR3 coding DNA: TGTGCCAGCAGTCCGGGACAGATTGAAGCTTTCTTT.

The chain carries TRBV6-2 or TRBV6-3 and TRBJ2-2; D is perhaps TRBD1 (6 bases). Trimming cost V 4 bases and J 6 bases, with 15 bases left between them. Germline loops: CDR1 MNHEY, CDR2 SVGEGT. The CDR3 totals 15 residues. The chain's CDR3 is CASSSTDSGAGELFF. CDR3 nucleotide sequence: TGTGCCAGCAGTTCGACGGACAGTGGCGCCGGGGAGCTGTTTTTT.

In this sample, this clonotype turned up a few times. The rearrangement uses TRBV7-9 and TRBJ2-3; D uncertain. V lost 8 bases and J 6 bases, leaving 15 bases between the germline ends. This CDR3 has 13 amino acids. Germline loops: CDR1 SEHNR, CDR2 FQNEAQ (reference sequence). The chain's CDR3 is CASLGLFGDTQYF. CDR3 coding DNA: TGTGCCAGCTTAGGCCTCTTCGGGGATACGCAGTATTTT.

V is TRBV6-5 and J is TRBJ2-3; no reliable D call. Germline assignment: CDR1 MNHEY and CDR2 SVGAGI. The CDR3 has 14 amino acids. The ends were cut back, 2 bases at V and 1 base at J, with 7 bases in the middle. The chain's CDR3 is CASSYRQGTDTQYF. Here the CDR3 DNA reads TGTGCCAGCAGTTACCGGCAGGGCACAGATACGCAGTATTTT.